The 26 T cell receptor beta chains below were found in one sample sequenced in a study of shared clonotypes between healthy human individuals. Repertoires were generated with immunoSEQ multiplex PCR, while TCRdb's copy carries only in-frame clones and drops some. The top ten hold about 1.5% of the sample, which has under 1,100,000 clones, 70% to 80% seen once. The sequenced sample was memory CD4+ T cells sorted from blood. Subset: CD45RA-negative fraction. These receptor sequences come from a man aged 18 to 30 in good health.

Points on this clone: Other DNA sequences in this sample translate to the same CDR3. CDR3 coding DNA: TGTGCCAGCAGTGGGGGGGGAGCCAAAAACATTCAGTACTTC. Amino acids: CASSGGGAKNIQYF. This chain joins TRBV2 and TRBJ2-4, with 7 bases fitting TRBD2. The CDR3 runs 14 residues. V gave up 4 bases and J gave up 0 bases; unmatched junction bases: 0. Germline V gene sequence: CDR1 SNHLY, CDR2 FYNNEI.

The chain combines TRBV30 with TRBJ1-1; D gene uncertain. Trimming took 3 bases from V and 6 from J, leaving 11 bases between them. This CDR3 is built from 12 residues. Germline V CDR1 and CDR2: GTSNPN, SVGIG (reference sequence). The CDR3 protein is CAWSVIHPEAFF. The CDR3, as DNA: TGTGCCTGGAGCGTGATACACCCTGAAGCTTTCTTT. The full variable domain, with the rest looked up from reference TRBV30 and TRBJ1-1, is SQTIHQWPATLVQPVGSPLSLECTVEGTSNPNLYWYRQAAGRGLQLLFYSVGIGQISSEVPQNLSASRPQDRQFILSSKKLLLSDSGFYLCAWSVIHPEAFFGQGTRLTVV.

This chain links TRBV2 with TRBJ2-3; weak D call: TRBD2 (6 bases). The germline V gene has CDR1 SNHLY and CDR2 FYNNEI. V lost 4 bases and J lost 0, with 17 bases in between. This CDR3 has 17 amino acids. CDR3 DNA: TGTGCCAGCAGTGCAGGGACTCTTTCAATTAGCACAGATACGCAGTATTTT. This codes for CASSAGTLSISTDTQYF. The full variable domain, its missing parts supplied by reference TRBV2 and TRBJ2-3, is EPEVTQTPSHQVTQMGQEVILRCVPISNHLYFYWYRQILGQKVEFLVSFYNNEISEKSEIFDDQFSVERPDGSNFTLKIRSTKLEDSAMYFCASSAGTLSISTDTQYFGPGTRLTVL.

The chain links TRBV9 to TRBJ2-1, with D maybe TRBD2 (6 bases). Germline CDR1 is SGDLS and CDR2 is YYNGEE. V gave up 5 bases and J gave up 0 bases, with 15 bases separating them. The CDR3 has 16 amino acids. For the CDR3, the DNA is TGTGCCAGCAGTACCGGGACTGGTAGCTCCTACAATGAGCAGTTCTTC. It codes for CASSTGTGSSYNEQFF.

The chain employs TRBV27 and TRBJ2-3; D is unclear. The CDR3 consists of 11 residues. Between the trimmed V and J ends, which lost 5 bases and 6 bases, there was a span of 6 bases. From germline, CDR1 is MNHEY and CDR2 SMNVEV (reference sequence). CDR3 nucleotide sequence: TGTGCCAGCAGTCAAGTGGATACGCAGTATTTT. Encoded protein: CASSQVDTQYF.

There are a few counts of this clone. The chain combines TRBV21-1 with TRBJ2-3; TRBD1, the D gene given by the table, was not confirmed from the DNA. TRBV21-1 is given as a pseudogene. The CDR3 contains 14 residues. CDR3 DNA sequence: TGTGCCAGCAGTCCGGGACAGGGGACAGATACGCAGTATTTT. It yields the protein CASSPGQGTDTQYF.

This sequence joins TRBV7-2 and TRBJ2-1, with 10 bases fitting TRBD2. V was clipped by 2 bases and J by 6 bases; unmatched bases: 4. The germline CDR1 and CDR2 sequences are SGHTA and FQGNSA. The CDR3 is made up of 15 amino acids. CDR3 loop: CASSLLAGVVNEQFF. Here the CDR3 DNA reads TGTGCCAGCAGCTTACTAGCGGGAGTGGTCAATGAGCAGTTCTTC.

The J gene is TRBJ1-2, the V gene TRBV29-1, with a tentative D call TRBD1 (6 bases). The CDR3 extends over 13 amino acids. Trimming cost V 6 bases and J 5 bases, with 16 bases left between them. Germline CDR1 reads SQVTM; CDR2 reads ANQGSEA. For the CDR3, the DNA is TGCAGCGTATTACCAGGGGAAAGGTATGGCTACACCTTC. Residues: CSVLPGERYGYTF.

The chain is built from TRBV5-4 and TRBJ2-7; a possible D gene is TRBD1 (6 bases). CDR3 size: 15 residues. Between the trimmed V and J ends, which lost 4 bases and 0 bases, there was a span of 14 bases. Germline assignment: CDR1 SGHNT and CDR2 YYREEE (reference sequence). CDR3 DNA: TGTGCCAGCAGCCAAAGGGACAAACTCTCCTACGAGCAGTACTTC. Its protein product is CASSQRDKLSYEQYF.

The chain uses TRBV5-1 and TRBJ1-5; D unclear. This CDR3 spans 15 amino acids. The germline V gene encodes CDR1 SGHRS and CDR2 YFSETQ. V dropped 4 bases and J dropped 7 bases, with 18 bases sitting between them. The CDR3 spells CASSPEGQAYQPQHF. The CDR3 bases are TGCGCCAGCAGCCCGGAGGGTCAGGCGTACCAGCCCCAGCATTTT.

V is TRBV4-3 and J is TRBJ1-6; 7 positions match TRBD1. CDR3 length equals 18 residues. From germline, CDR1 is LGHNA and CDR2 YSLEER. V trimming: 1 base; J trimming: 2 bases; junction bases outside the gene matches: 8. The DNA for the CDR3 is TGCGCCAGCAGCCAAGCGGTGAGCAGGGGGACCTATAATTCACCCCTCCACTTT. This translates into CASSQAVSRGTYNSPLHF.

V and J are TRBV7-2 and TRBJ1-2; 7 nucleotides agree with TRBD1. The CDR3 length is 13 residues. Trimming at V came to 6 bases and at J to 6 bases, leaving 7 bases not matched to a gene. Per germline, CDR1 SGHTA and CDR2 FQGNSA. This chain's CDR3 is CASRRGTADGYTF. CDR3 DNA sequence: TGTGCCAGCAGGCGCGGGACAGCGGATGGCTACACCTTC.

This chain joins TRBV5-4 and TRBJ2-1; 9 bases match TRBD2. This CDR3 contains 16 residues. Germline CDR1 SGHNT, CDR2 YYREEE (reference sequence). The trim removed 4 bases at V and 9 bases at J, leaving 14 bases unmatched. CDR3 region: CASSPRTAGGGGEQFF. CDR3 nucleotides: TGTGCCAGCAGCCCTCGGACGGCGGGAGGGGGGGGTGAGCAGTTCTTC.

This clone occurred a few times. Other DNA variants within this sample encode the same CDR3. V usage is TRBV2 and J usage is TRBJ2-3; D is unresolved. Germline V lookup: CDR1 SNHLY, CDR2 FYNNEI. There are 12 residues in the CDR3. V was shortened by 3 bases and J by 6 bases, with 7 bases between the two germline ends. The CDR3 loop is CASSDLGDTQYF. The CDR3 nucleotides read TGTGCCAGCAGTGACTTGGGGGATACGCAGTATTTT.

V is TRBV28 and J is TRBJ1-5; D may be TRBD1 (5 bases). The CDR3 length is 15 residues. V was trimmed by 10 bases and J by 2 bases, leaving 18 bases between them. Germline V gene sequence: CDR1 MDHEN, CDR2 SYDVKM. This chain's CDR3 is CAILREGRGNQPQHF. The CDR3, as DNA: TGTGCCATCCTCAGAGAGGGCAGGGGCAATCAGCCCCAGCATTTT. Drawing the rest from reference TRBV28 and TRBJ1-5, the complete variable domain is DVKVTQSSRYLVKRTGEKVFLECVQDMDHENMFWYRQDPGLGLRLIYFSYDVKMKEKGDIPEGYSVSREKKERFSLILESASTNQTSMYLCAILREGRGNQPQHFGDGTRLSIL.

The table lists this clone with a few counts. The genes are TRBV7-9 and TRBJ1-1; D gene unclear. The V end lost 5 bases, the J end lost 1 base, and 17 bases lay between the germline ends. The CDR3 extends over 16 amino acids. CDR1 and CDR2 from the germline V gene are SEHNR and FQNEAQ (reference sequence). The CDR3 DNA is TGTGCCAGCAGCCTTGGAATTCCAGGAACGAACACTGAAGCTTTCTTT. Protein product: CASSLGIPGTNTEAFF.

The CDR3 region is CASSTAGSYNEQFF. CDR3 sequence (DNA): TGTGCCAGCAGCACGGCAGGTTCCTACAATGAGCAGTTCTTC. The chain is built from TRBV5-4 and TRBJ2-1; D unresolved. The CDR3 has 14 amino acids. Looked up from germline, CDR1 is SGHNT and CDR2 is YYREEE (reference sequence). V was clipped by 4 bases and J by 1 base, with 9 bases between them.

This clone was counted ten times or more. The chain links TRBV4-3 to TRBJ1-6; D is uncertain. The CDR3 is made up of 13 amino acids. The V gene's germline CDR1 is LGHNA and CDR2 YSLEER. Trimming took off 1 base at V and 7 bases at J, with 5 bases between the two ends. CDR3: CASSQARNSPLHF. The DNA of the CDR3 is TGCGCCAGCAGCCAAGCCAGGAATTCACCCCTCCACTTT.

This clone was seen ten or more times. The sample holds other DNA sequences that translate to the same CDR3. This chain links TRBV7-9 with TRBJ1-6; D not certain. Trimming pared 1 base from V and 7 bases from J, leaving 8 bases between. Looked up from germline, CDR1 is SEHNR and CDR2 is FQNEAQ (reference sequence). This CDR3 region has 14 residues. CDR3 DNA: TGTGCCAGCAGCTTAGGCAAATCGAATTCACCCCTCCACTTT. Translated: CASSLGKSNSPLHF.

The V gene is TRBV7-3, the J gene TRBJ2-3, with D possibly being TRBD2 (5 bases). Trimming removed 1 base from V and 4 bases from J, with 12 bases in between. This CDR3 spans 15 amino acids. In germline, CDR1 is SGHTA, CDR2 FQGTGA. The CDR3 sequence: CASSLMGSGADTQYF. The CDR3, as DNA: TGTGCCAGCAGCTTAATGGGGTCCGGGGCAGATACGCAGTATTTT.

The V and J genes are TRBV2 and TRBJ1-5; no clear D gene. This CDR3 is built from 15 residues. The V end was cut by 3 bases, the J end by 1 base, with 10 bases between. From germline, CDR1 is SNHLY and CDR2 FYNNEI. The CDR3 DNA reads as TGTGCCAGCAGTGATTGGCCAACGAGCAATCAGCCCCAGCATTTT. Its protein product is CASSDWPTSNQPQHF.

About this clone: The sample contains more than one DNA sequence encoding this CDR3. The chain carries TRBV19 and TRBJ1-2; the match to TRBD1 covers 7 bases. Germline CDR1 is LNHDA and CDR2 is SQIVND (reference sequence). The CDR3 runs 13 residues. Losses at the gene ends were 9 bases for V and 0 bases for J; bases not matched to a gene: 4. CDR3 DNA: TGTGCCAGCCACAGGGGAGCTAACTATGGCTACACCTTC. It codes for CASHRGANYGYTF.

This clone was recorded only once. This chain links TRBV6-8 with TRBJ2-1, with no clear D. Germline lookup yields CDR1 MNHGY and CDR2 SAAAGT. The CDR3 has 13 amino acids. Trimming cost V 1 base and J 10 bases, with 11 bases left between them. The CDR3 here is CASSYYRNGEQFF. In nucleotides, the CDR3 is TGTGCCAGCAGTTACTATAGAAACGGAGAGCAGTTCTTC.

This rearrangement joins TRBV7-2 to TRBJ1-1; TRBD1 agrees at 7 bases. The CDR3 has 14 residues. Trimming removed 9 bases from V and 3 bases from J; junction bases left unmatched: 10. CDR1 SGHTA and CDR2 FQGNSA come from the germline V gene. The CDR3 nucleotides read TGTGCCAGTTACAGGGGTGGGATGGACACTGAAGCTTTCTTT. Translation: CASYRGGMDTEAFF.

V is TRBV9 and J is TRBJ2-7; 9 positions agree with TRBD1. Germline CDR1 is SGDLS and CDR2 is YYNGEE. The V gene end was trimmed by 4 bases and the J gene end by 3 bases; junction bases not matched to a gene: 5. The CDR3 is 14 amino acids. This chain's CDR3 is CASSRQGDRYEQYF. The DNA of the CDR3 is TGTGCCAGCAGCCGACAGGGGGATCGCTACGAGCAGTACTTC.

V and J are TRBV10-1 and TRBJ2-3, with TRBD2 identical over 8 bases. CDR1 is WNHNN, CDR2 SYGVQD, per germline (reference sequence). The CDR3 spans 16 residues. The V gene end was trimmed by 8 bases and the J gene end by 2 bases; junction bases not matched to a gene: 12. The CDR3 DNA reads TGCGCCAGCTCAAAGTCACGGGGGGGCTACACAGATACGCAGTATTTT. Amino acid sequence: CASSKSRGGYTDTQYF.